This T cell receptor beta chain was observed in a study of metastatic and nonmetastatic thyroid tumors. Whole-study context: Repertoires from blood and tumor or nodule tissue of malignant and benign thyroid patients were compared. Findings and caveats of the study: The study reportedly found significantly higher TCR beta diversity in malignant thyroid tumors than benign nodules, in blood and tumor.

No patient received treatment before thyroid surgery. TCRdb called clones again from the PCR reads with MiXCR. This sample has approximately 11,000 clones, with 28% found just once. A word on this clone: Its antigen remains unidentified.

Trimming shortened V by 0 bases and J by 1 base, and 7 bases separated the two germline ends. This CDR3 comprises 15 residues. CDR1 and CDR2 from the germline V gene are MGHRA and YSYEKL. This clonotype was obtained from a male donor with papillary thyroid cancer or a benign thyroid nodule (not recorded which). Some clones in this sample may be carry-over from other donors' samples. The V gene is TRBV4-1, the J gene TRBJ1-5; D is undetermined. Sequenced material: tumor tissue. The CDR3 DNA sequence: TGCGCCAGCAGCCAAGACTTTAGGAGCAATCAGCCCCAGCATTTT. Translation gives CASSQDFRSNQPQHF.